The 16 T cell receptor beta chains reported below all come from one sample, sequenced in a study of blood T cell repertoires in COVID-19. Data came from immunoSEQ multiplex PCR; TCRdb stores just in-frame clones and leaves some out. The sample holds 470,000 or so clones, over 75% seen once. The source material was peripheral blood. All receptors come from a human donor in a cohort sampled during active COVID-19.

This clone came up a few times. The CDR3 spells CASSLDATGAHEQYF. The CDR3 DNA sequence: TGCGCCAGCAGCTTGGACGCGACAGGGGCCCACGAGCAGTACTTC. The genes are TRBV5-1 and TRBJ2-7; 8 nucleotides line up with TRBD1. The germline CDR1 and CDR2 sequences are SGHRS and YFSETQ. V lost 0 bases, J lost 5 bases, and 7 bases stayed unmatched. The CDR3 runs 15 residues.

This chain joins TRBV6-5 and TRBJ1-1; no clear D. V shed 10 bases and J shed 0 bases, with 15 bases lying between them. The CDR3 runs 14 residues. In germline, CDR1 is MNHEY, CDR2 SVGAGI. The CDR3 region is CATLEAGVNTEAFF. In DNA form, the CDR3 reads TGTGCCACTTTGGAGGCAGGCGTGAACACTGAAGCTTTCTTT.

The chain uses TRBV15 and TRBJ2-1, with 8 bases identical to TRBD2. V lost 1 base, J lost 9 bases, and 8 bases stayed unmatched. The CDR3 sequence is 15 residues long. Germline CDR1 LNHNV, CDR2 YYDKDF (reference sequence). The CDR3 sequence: CATSRAGGPNSEQFF. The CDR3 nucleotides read TGTGCCACCAGCAGAGCGGGAGGGCCGAATAGTGAGCAGTTCTTC.

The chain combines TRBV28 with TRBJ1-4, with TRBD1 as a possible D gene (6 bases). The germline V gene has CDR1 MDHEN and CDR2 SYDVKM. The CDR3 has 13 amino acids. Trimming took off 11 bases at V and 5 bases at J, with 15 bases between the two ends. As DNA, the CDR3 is TGTGCCGGGGGCGGGTTACCGAATGAAAAACTGTTTTTT. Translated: CAGGGLPNEKLFF.

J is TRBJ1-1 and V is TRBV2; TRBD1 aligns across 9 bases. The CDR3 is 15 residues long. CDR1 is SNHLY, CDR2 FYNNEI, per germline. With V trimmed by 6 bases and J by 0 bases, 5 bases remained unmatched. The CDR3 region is CASRSGQGMNTEAFF. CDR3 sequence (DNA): TGTGCCAGCAGGTCCGGACAGGGGATGAACACTGAAGCTTTCTTT.

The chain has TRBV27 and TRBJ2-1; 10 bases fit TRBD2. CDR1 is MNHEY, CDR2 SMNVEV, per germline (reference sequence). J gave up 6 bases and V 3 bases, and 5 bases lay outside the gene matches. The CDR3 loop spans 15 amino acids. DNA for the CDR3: TGTGCCAGCAGTTTCGGTCTAGCGGGAGCCAATGAGCAGTTCTTC. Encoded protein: CASSFGLAGANEQFF.

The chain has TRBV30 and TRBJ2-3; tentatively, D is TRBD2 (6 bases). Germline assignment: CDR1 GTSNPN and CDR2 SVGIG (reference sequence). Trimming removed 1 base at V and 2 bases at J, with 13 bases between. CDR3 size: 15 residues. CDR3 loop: CAWSAGTFHTDTQYF. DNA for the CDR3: TGTGCCTGGAGTGCGGGGACTTTTCACACAGATACGCAGTATTTT.

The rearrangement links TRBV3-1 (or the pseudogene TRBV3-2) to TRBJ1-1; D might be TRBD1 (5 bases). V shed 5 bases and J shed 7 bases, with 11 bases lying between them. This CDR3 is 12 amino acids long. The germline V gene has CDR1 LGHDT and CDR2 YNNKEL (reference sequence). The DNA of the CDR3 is TGTGCCAGCAGCGCACCGGGGGGTGAAGCTTTCTTT. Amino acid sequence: CASSAPGGEAFF.

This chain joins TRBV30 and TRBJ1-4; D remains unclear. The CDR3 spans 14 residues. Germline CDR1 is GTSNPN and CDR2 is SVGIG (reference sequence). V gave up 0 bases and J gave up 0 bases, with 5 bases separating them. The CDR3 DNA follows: TGTGCCTGGAGTGTATGGCCAACTAATGAAAAACTGTTTTTT. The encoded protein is CAWSVWPTNEKLFF.

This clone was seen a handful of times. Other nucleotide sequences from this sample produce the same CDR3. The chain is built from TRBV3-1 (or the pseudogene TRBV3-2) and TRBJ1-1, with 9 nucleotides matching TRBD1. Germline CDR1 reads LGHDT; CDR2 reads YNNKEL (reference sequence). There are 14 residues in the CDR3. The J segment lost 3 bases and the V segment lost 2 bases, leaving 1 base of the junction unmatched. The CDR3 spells CASSQRDRDTEAFF. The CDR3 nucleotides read TGTGCCAGCAGCCAAAGGGACAGGGACACTGAAGCTTTCTTT.

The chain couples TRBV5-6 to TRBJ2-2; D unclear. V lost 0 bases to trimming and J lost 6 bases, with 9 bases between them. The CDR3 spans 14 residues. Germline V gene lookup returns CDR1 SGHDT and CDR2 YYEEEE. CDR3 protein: CASSLATRSGELFF. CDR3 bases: TGTGCCAGCAGCTTGGCCACGAGGTCCGGGGAGCTGTTTTTT. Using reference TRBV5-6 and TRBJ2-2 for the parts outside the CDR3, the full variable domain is DAGVTQSPTHLIKTRGQQVTLRCSPKSGHDTVSWYQQALGQGPQFIFQYYEEEERQRGNFPDRFSGHQFPNYSSELNVNALLLGDSALYLCASSLATRSGELFFGEGSRLTVL.

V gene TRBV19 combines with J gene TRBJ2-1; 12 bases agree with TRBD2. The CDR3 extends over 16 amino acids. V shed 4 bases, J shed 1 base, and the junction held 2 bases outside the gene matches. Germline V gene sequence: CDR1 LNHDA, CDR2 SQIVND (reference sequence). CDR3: CASSRLAGGSYNEQFF. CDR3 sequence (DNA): TGTGCCAGTAGTAGGCTAGCGGGAGGGTCCTACAATGAGCAGTTCTTC.

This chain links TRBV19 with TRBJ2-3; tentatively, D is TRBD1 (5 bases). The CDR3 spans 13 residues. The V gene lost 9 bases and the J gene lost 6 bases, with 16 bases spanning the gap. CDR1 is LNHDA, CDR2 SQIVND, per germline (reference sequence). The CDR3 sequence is CASRSTTVDTQYF. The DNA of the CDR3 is TGTGCCAGCAGAAGTACGACAGTGGATACGCAGTATTTT.

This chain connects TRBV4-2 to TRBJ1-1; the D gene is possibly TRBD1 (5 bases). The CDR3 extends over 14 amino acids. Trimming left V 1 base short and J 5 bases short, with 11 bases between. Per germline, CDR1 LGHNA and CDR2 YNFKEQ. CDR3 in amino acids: CASSQGGGETEAFF. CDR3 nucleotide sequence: TGTGCCAGCAGCCAAGGGGGAGGGGAGACTGAAGCTTTCTTT.

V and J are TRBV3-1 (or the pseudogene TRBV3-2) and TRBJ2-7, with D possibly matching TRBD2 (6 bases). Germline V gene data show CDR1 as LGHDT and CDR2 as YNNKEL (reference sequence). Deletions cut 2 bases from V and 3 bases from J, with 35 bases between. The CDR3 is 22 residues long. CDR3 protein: CASSQPQRKLLATKSHLYEQYF. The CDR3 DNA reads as TGTGCCAGCAGCCAACCTCAGAGGAAGCTACTAGCTACCAAGTCCCATCTCTACGAGCAGTACTTC.

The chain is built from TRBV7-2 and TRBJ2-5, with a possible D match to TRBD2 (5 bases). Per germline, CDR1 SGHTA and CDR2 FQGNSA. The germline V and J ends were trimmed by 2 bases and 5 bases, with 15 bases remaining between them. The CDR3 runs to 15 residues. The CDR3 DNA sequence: TGTGCCAGCAGCTTATATGTCTCGGGATCGGAGACCCAGTACTTC. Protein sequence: CASSLYVSGSETQYF.